This TCR beta chain was recovered during a study of cytomegalovirus exposure and HLA in healthy donors. Study findings and constraints: A further, later analysis showed that HLA-associated TCR beta chains (compared with equally common others) were more clonally expanded.

The study ran its PCR with 60 Vbeta and 13 Jbeta primers. Method: immunoSEQ multiplex PCR; TCRdb's copy keeps in-frame clones and lacks some. The repertoire consists of roughly 130,000 clones, with roughly three fifths occurring once and the leading ten covering more than 1.5%. CDR3 length: 14 residues. V lost 5 bases to trimming and J lost 3 bases; unmatched junction nucleotides: 3. Germline CDR1 SGHTA, CDR2 FQGNSA. A note on this clone: Its matching antigen is unknown.

The receptor comes from a man aged 18-30 years in good health and CMV-seronegative. The chain links TRBV7-2 to TRBJ1-5, with 8 positions matching TRBD1. The sample taken for sequencing was PBMCs. The CDR3 sequence is CASSPTGANQPQHF. In nucleotides, the CDR3 is TGTGCCAGCAGCCCGACAGGGGCCAATCAGCCCCAGCATTTT. Full variable domain (missing parts from reference TRBV7-2 and TRBJ1-5): GAGVSQSPSNKVTEKGKDVELRCDPISGHTALYWYRQSLGQGLEFLIYFQGNSAPDKSGLPSDRFSAERTGGSVSTLTIQRTQQEDSAVYLCASSPTGANQPQHFGDGTRLSIL.